The T cell receptor (beta chain) under discussion was sequenced for a study of T cell changes during pregnancy in multiple sclerosis. CDR3 length: 15 residues. Germline V CDR1 and CDR2: SEHNR, FQNEAQ (reference sequence). V shed 3 bases and J 8 bases; nucleotides not matched to a gene: 10. Only in-frame clones appear in the TCRdb table, and some are missing; sequencing was by immunoSEQ multiplex PCR. In the table there are about 130,000 clones, about 95% of which are singletons. The sample was peripheral blood, taken after pregnancy. This rearrangement joins TRBV7-9 to TRBJ2-1, with 7 positions matching TRBD1. This receptor was obtained from a female donor with multiple sclerosis, enrolled in a pregnancy study. The CDR3 coding sequence is TGTGCCAGCAGCTTCCCGACAGGGAATAATGATGAGCAGTTCTTC. Residues: CASSFPTGNNDEQFF.